This T cell receptor (beta chain) comes out of a study of T-cell reconstitution after alpha-beta-depleted transplantation in children. Unique molecular identifiers featured in how the TCRbeta library was prepared. From the PCR reads, TCRdb called clonotypes with MiXCR, one entry per CDR3 protein. The table includes around 800,000 distinct CDR3 sequences, roughly 15% detected once. CDR3 length: 14 amino acids. The germline gives CDR1 DFQATT, CDR2 SNEGSKA (reference sequence). V gave up 3 bases and J gave up 5 bases; unmatched junction bases: 8. This clonotype occurred a few times. The sequence came from a male patient younger than 18 who had a stem cell transplant for acute lymphoblastic leukemia, so the T cells may come from the graft donor. The sequencing here drew on PBMCs, mostly from graft donor cells, taken 360 days after TCRalphabeta/CD19-depleted stem cell transplant. The genes are TRBV20-1 and TRBJ2-5, with 8 bases identical to TRBD2. For the CDR3, the DNA is TGCAGTGCTAGCGGGAGGGCCCCGATGGAGACCCAGTACTTC. Its protein is CSASGRAPMETQYF.